This section outlines one T cell receptor beta chain sequence together with its context. Its specificity is unknown. The sample comes from a study of blood T cells in healthy people across ages. Study-level points and caveats: Estimated diversity, derived from one million T cells, was regarded as an underestimate. Lack of knowledge of donor CMV status possibly confounded expanded clonotype changes.

Primed by a sample-barcoded 5' primer and a J-beta primer mix, a second PCR proceeded for roughly 7 to 12 cycles. TCRdb reanalysed the 5' RACE reads using MiXCR and keeps one entry per CDR3 protein. The sample yields 1.8 million or so distinct CDR3 sequences, more than 35% seen once. It was around 10 milliliters of peripheral blood that were drawn from each donor. The V end lost 6 bases, the J end lost 1 base, and 16 bases lay between the germline ends. From germline, CDR1 is SGDLS and CDR2 YYNGEE. The CDR3 extends over 15 amino acids. The V and J genes are TRBV9 and TRBJ1-1, with D hard to call. The sequence derives from a human donor in good health. Source material: blood. The CDR3 nucleotides are TGTGCCAGCACCCTAGTTGGGGTAGGGAACACTGAAGCTTTCTTT. Translated: CASTLVGVGNTEAFF.